Below, 7 T cell receptor beta chains from the same sample are listed, as sequenced in a study of blood T cell repertoires in COVID-19. TCRdb's table, derived via immunoSEQ multiplex PCR, lists solely in-frame clones and lacks some. This sample has roughly 240,000 clones, with about four fifths found just once. Source material: peripheral blood. The receptors were sampled from a woman aged 70-85 years with acute or convalescent COVID-19.

J is TRBJ1-2 and V is TRBV19, with a weak D call TRBD1 (5 bases). Germline values: CDR1 LNHDA, CDR2 SQIVND (reference sequence). The CDR3 extends over 14 amino acids. Trimming removed 6 bases at V and 1 base at J, with 12 bases between. CDR3 protein: CASREDRSNYGYTF. The CDR3 nucleotides are TGTGCCAGTAGGGAAGACAGAAGTAACTATGGCTACACCTTC.

The table lists this clone with a few counts. The chain uses TRBV10-3 and TRBJ1-1; 8 nucleotides line up with TRBD1. The V segment lost 3 bases and the J segment 6 bases; nucleotides outside the gene matches: 3. Germline lookup yields CDR1 ENHRY and CDR2 SYGVKD. The CDR3 sequence is 13 residues long. The CDR3 reads CAISDRTGSEAFF. The CDR3 nucleotides read TGTGCCATCAGTGACAGGACAGGGTCTGAAGCTTTCTTT.

V is TRBV18 and J is TRBJ2-1; maybe TRBD1 (6 bases). Germline V CDR1 and CDR2: KGHSH, LQKENI. The CDR3 is made up of 17 amino acids. V was pared by 3 bases and J by 0 bases, with 15 bases between. CDR3 bases: TGTGCCAGCTCACCCCAGGACAGTTCCATCTCCTACAATGAGCAGTTCTTC. It codes for CASSPQDSSISYNEQFF.

The count of this clone is one. This chain joins TRBV15 and TRBJ1-4; 8 bases match TRBD1. This CDR3 region has 15 residues. Germline V gene data show CDR1 as LNHNV and CDR2 as YYDKDF (reference sequence). V was clipped by 6 bases and J by 8 bases; unmatched bases: 11. The CDR3 region is CATSTSRTGREKLFF. Here the CDR3 DNA reads TGTGCCACCAGTACTTCGAGGACAGGGCGGGAAAAACTGTTTTTT.

The V gene is TRBV21-1, the J gene TRBJ1-5. TRBV21-1 is classified as a pseudogene. The CDR3 consists of 16 residues. As DNA, the CDR3 is TGTGCCAGCAGCAAAAAAACGCGGGGGAGGATTGAGCCCCAGCATTTT. Its translation is CASSKKTRGRIEPQHF.

The chain has TRBV27 and TRBJ2-5; D is perhaps TRBD2 (5 bases). Looked up from germline, CDR1 is MNHEY and CDR2 is SMNVEV (reference sequence). The CDR3 covers 12 residues. V was cut by 2 bases and J by 9 bases, with 10 bases left in between. The CDR3 sequence: CASSLPGAAQYF. The CDR3 region has the DNA TGTGCCAGCAGTTTACCCGGAGCGGCCCAGTACTTC.

The chain carries TRBV5-4 and TRBJ1-1, with 10 nucleotides matching TRBD1. V lost 3 bases, J lost 4 bases, and 3 bases stayed unmatched. Germline V gives CDR1 SGHNT, CDR2 YYREEE (reference sequence). There are 14 residues in the CDR3. CDR3 region: CASSSTGGITEAFF. The CDR3 coding sequence is TGTGCCAGCAGCTCGACAGGGGGCATCACTGAAGCTTTCTTT.